Presented here are 10 T cell receptor beta chains from one specimen sequenced in a study of blood T cell repertoires in COVID-19. Profiled with immunoSEQ multiplex PCR; TCRdb holds only in-frame clones, not every one. The profile shows 300,000 to 400,000 clones, more than 75% of them singletons. Sequenced input: PBMCs or T cells enriched from blood (not recorded which). The receptors shown here come from a man aged 60-69 years who had recovered from COVID-19.

The V and J genes are TRBV7-2 and TRBJ2-1; 12 nucleotides align to TRBD1. From germline, CDR1 is SGHTA and CDR2 FQGNSA. With V trimmed by 1 base and J by 10 bases, 8 bases remained unmatched. This CDR3 spans 16 amino acids. The CDR3 is CASSLDTGTGGREQFF. The CDR3 region has the DNA TGTGCCAGCAGCTTAGACACCGGGACAGGGGGCAGGGAGCAGTTCTTC.

V is TRBV2 and J is TRBJ2-1, with 9 positions matching TRBD2. The ends lost 6 bases at V and 8 bases at J; junction bases unmatched: 23. The CDR3 extends over 19 amino acids. Germline V CDR1 and CDR2: SNHLY, FYNNEI. The CDR3 sequence is CASSPLPTSGSTWGYEQFF. Here the CDR3 DNA reads TGTGCCAGCAGCCCGCTCCCGACTAGCGGAAGCACTTGGGGGTATGAGCAGTTCTTC.

The rearrangement links TRBV5-1 to TRBJ2-5; D might be TRBD2 (5 bases). The germline V and J ends were trimmed by 0 bases and 2 bases, with 8 bases remaining between them. This CDR3 comprises 14 residues. Germline lookup yields CDR1 SGHRS and CDR2 YFSETQ. CDR3 bases: TGCGCCAGCAGCTTGGTAGCGTATCAAGAGACCCAGTACTTC. Protein: CASSLVAYQETQYF.

The chain employs TRBV12-3 or TRBV12-4 and TRBJ2-1, with a possible D match to TRBD1 (6 bases). Trimming cost V 2 bases and J 9 bases, with 11 bases left between them. This CDR3 contains 13 residues. In DNA form, the CDR3 reads TGTGCCAGCAGTTTAACTACAGGGTTTGAGCAGTTCTTC. Amino acids: CASSLTTGFEQFF.

CDR3 region: CASSHKDRASGYTF. Here the CDR3 DNA reads TGTGCCAGCAGCCACAAAGACAGGGCAAGCGGCTACACCTTC. This sequence joins TRBV3-1 (or the pseudogene TRBV3-2) and TRBJ1-2; 7 bases line up with TRBD1. After removal of 3 bases from V and 8 bases from J, the junction contained 9 bases not matched to a gene. The CDR3 covers 14 residues. Looked up from germline, CDR1 is LGHDT and CDR2 is YNNKEL (reference sequence).

This clone was observed once. The V and J genes are TRBV2 and TRBJ2-5, with TRBD2 matching 11 bases. There are 14 residues in the CDR3. Germline V CDR1 and CDR2: SNHLY, FYNNEI. The V segment lost 7 bases and the J segment 7 bases; nucleotides outside the gene matches: 8. The CDR3 DNA reads as TGTGCCAGCACCGAGGGACTAGCGGTTAGGACCCAGTACTTC. Protein product: CASTEGLAVRTQYF.

This clone has only one observation. Written as DNA, the CDR3 is TGTGCCAGCACCGGAGGGGGCAATTCACCCCTCCACTTT. Translating it yields CASTGGGNSPLHF. The rearrangement uses TRBV5-4 and TRBJ1-6; 7 bases align to TRBD1. CDR1 is SGHNT and CDR2 is YYREEE in the germline V gene (reference sequence). Trimming removed 6 bases from V and 7 bases from J; junction bases left unmatched: 4. The length of the CDR3 is 13 residues.

The CDR3 DNA reads as TGTGCCAGCTCACCTGGACAGGGGGCGAGGTTGAACACTGAAGCTTTCTTT. This codes for CASSPGQGARLNTEAFF. The V and J genes are TRBV18 and TRBJ1-1; 11 positions agree with TRBD1. The CDR3 has 17 amino acids. V shed 3 bases, J shed 0 bases, and the junction held 6 bases outside the gene matches. The germline CDR1 and CDR2 sequences are KGHSH and LQKENI.

In this sample, this clone turned up a few times. The chain links TRBV6-2 or TRBV6-3 to TRBJ1-2; D may be TRBD1 (5 bases). This CDR3 has 15 amino acids. Germline CDR1 MNHEY, CDR2 SVGEGT. V was pared by 0 bases and J by 5 bases, with 13 bases between. CDR3 in amino acids: CASSYSLGTVYGYTF. The CDR3 coding sequence is TGTGCCAGCAGTTACTCCCTCGGGACTGTATATGGCTACACCTTC.

In this sample, this clone turned up once. V gene TRBV11-2 combines with J gene TRBJ2-7; TRBD2 matches at 10 bases. Germline CDR1 reads SGHAT; CDR2 reads FQNNGV. With 5 bases clipped from V and 4 bases from J, the junction kept 11 bases outside the gene matches. The CDR3 spans 16 residues. CDR3: CASSIASGRPEYEQYF. DNA for the CDR3: TGTGCCAGCAGCATTGCTAGCGGGAGACCTGAATACGAGCAGTACTTC.